The 2 T cell receptor beta chains below all came from one sample that was sequenced in a study of radiotherapy plus CTLA-4 blockade in lung cancer. Sequencing was performed with immunoSEQ multiplex PCR; in TCRdb, only in-frame clones are kept and a portion is missing. This table has about 28,000 clones, roughly 80% appearing once. Specimen: peripheral blood, collected from a patient treated with radiotherapy plus ipilimumab. The receptors were gathered from a human donor with non-small cell lung cancer who had stable disease on radiotherapy plus ipilimumab.

V usage is TRBV9 and J usage is TRBJ2-3; weak D call: TRBD2 (6 bases). The germline gives CDR1 SGDLS, CDR2 YYNGEE. V lost 0 bases and J 4 bases, leaving 15 bases between the germline ends. The CDR3 consists of 16 residues. CDR3 residues: CASSVDAAGTADTQYF. The CDR3 DNA sequence: TGTGCCAGCAGCGTAGACGCGGCGGGGACGGCAGATACGCAGTATTTT.

This chain connects TRBV9 to TRBJ1-1; no reliable D call. The V end lost 0 bases, the J end lost 2 bases, and 11 bases lay between the germline ends. Germline V gene data show CDR1 as SGDLS and CDR2 as YYNGEE. The CDR3 contains 15 residues. The CDR3 here is CASSVGVQTNTEAFF. The CDR3 bases are TGTGCCAGCAGCGTAGGGGTACAAACTAACACTGAAGCTTTCTTT.